The next 7 T cell receptor beta chains were all read from a single sample in a study of response to subunit inactivated influenza vaccine. TCRdb recomputed calls from the RT-PCR reads with MiXCR, one row per CDR3 protein. The sample includes fewer than 650,000 distinct CDR3 sequences, 10% to 15% of them seen just once. The sample in question was PBMCs from blood, obtained 40 to 50 days after vaccination. Receptors were obtained from a man aged 45-65 years who received an inactivated influenza vaccine.

The genes are TRBV7-9 and TRBJ2-3; D unresolved. This CDR3 spans 15 amino acids. CDR1 and CDR2 (germline): SEHNR, FQNEAQ (reference sequence). Trimming stripped 8 bases from V and 4 bases from J, with 19 bases between. The CDR3 DNA reads as TGTGCCAGCGACATTATCGCGACTGGGTCAGATACGCAGTATTTT. It codes for CASDIIATGSDTQYF.

The chain has TRBV4-1 and TRBJ2-5; D is unclear. Germline V gives CDR1 MGHRA, CDR2 YSYEKL. The length of the CDR3 is 15 residues. V dropped 2 bases and J dropped 6 bases, with 16 bases sitting between them. This chain's CDR3 is CASSQHSLTAQTQYF. The CDR3 nucleotides are TGCGCCAGCAGCCAACACTCCTTAACGGCACAGACCCAGTACTTC.

V and J are TRBV11-1 and TRBJ2-1; no reliable D call. Germline values: CDR1 SGHAT, CDR2 FQDESV (reference sequence). The V and J ends lost 4 bases and 15 bases respectively, with 22 bases between them. The CDR3 covers 14 residues. CDR3 sequence (DNA): TGTGCCAGCAGCTATGGCTCGATACCCTCAGGATGGTTCTTC. This encodes CASSYGSIPSGWFF.

This chain links TRBV28 with TRBJ2-3; 10 bases map to TRBD2. Germline V gene sequence: CDR1 MDHEN, CDR2 SYDVKM. J was trimmed by 6 bases and V by 4 bases; bases with no gene match: 7. CDR3 size: 15 residues. CDR3 region: CASSYSSGGQDTQYF. CDR3 coding DNA: TGTGCCAGCAGTTACTCTAGCGGGGGCCAGGATACGCAGTATTTT.

This clonotype was picked up a small number of times. The chain couples TRBV5-1 to TRBJ2-7; D gene ambiguous. The germline V gene encodes CDR1 SGHRS and CDR2 YFSETQ. Trimming cost V 0 bases and J 0 bases, with 13 bases left between them. This CDR3 region has 16 residues. This CDR3 is CASSLAPVRVSYEQYF. Here the CDR3 DNA reads TGCGCCAGCAGCTTGGCCCCAGTCCGGGTCTCCTACGAGCAGTACTTC.

This chain links TRBV11-2 with TRBJ2-5; D may be TRBD2 (5 bases). Looked up from germline, CDR1 is SGHAT and CDR2 is FQNNGV. The CDR3 covers 17 residues. V gave up 2 bases and J gave up 7 bases, with 23 bases separating them. The chain's CDR3 is CASSLTKGASLFGTQYF. For the CDR3, the DNA is TGTGCCAGCAGCTTAACGAAGGGAGCCAGCCTATTTGGGACCCAGTACTTC.

This clonotype was found a few times. This sequence joins TRBV18 and TRBJ2-1, with 11 bases matching TRBD2. The CDR3 contains 18 residues. The germline V gene encodes CDR1 KGHSH and CDR2 LQKENI. J gave up 0 bases and V 3 bases, and 7 bases lay outside the gene matches. CDR3 DNA: TGTGCCAGCTCACCCGCTAGCGGGAGGTTTACCTCCTACAATGAGCAGTTCTTC. Translation: CASSPASGRFTSYNEQFF.